This is a list of T cell receptor beta chains from one sample in a study of control samples from healthy donors and cancer patients. Clones were sequenced by immunoSEQ multiplex PCR, and TCRdb holds only the in-frame ones, with some missing. The table lists about 140,000 clones, around 90% of them singletons. The sample consisted of blood. Receptors originate from a man aged 25-40 years in good health. Each CDR3 is given without its conserved first and last residue. The D gene is left open where the match is weak.

d_gene	j_gene	v_gene	CDR3aa
TRBD1	TRBJ1-2	TRBV18	ASSPNSGQGNGYT
NA	TRBJ2-7	TRBV2	ASLDYEQY
NA	TRBJ1-3	TRBV14	ASSQQFASGNTIY
TRBD2	TRBJ2-1	TRBV19	ASSTASGRVWGEQF
TRBD2	TRBJ2-2	TRBV24-1	ATSDASGRASGELF
NA	TRBJ1-2	TRBV30	AHSAGYGYT
TRBD1	TRBJ1-2	TRBV19	ASIDRAGYT
NA	TRBJ2-1	TRBV21-1	ASSTPGLAGVVNEQF
NA	TRBJ1-5	TRBV24-1	ATSETAPGNSNQPQH
NA	TRBJ2-1	TRBV6-2/TRBV6-3	ASSGRLNNEQF
NA	TRBJ2-1	TRBV5-4	ASSRLAATDNEQF
TRBD2	TRBJ2-1	TRBV14	ASSPGLASVEQF
TRBD2	TRBJ2-7	TRBV4-1	ASSQVEGTSSGGGEQY
NA	TRBJ2-5	TRBV7-2	ASSLGTIAWETQY
TRBD2	TRBJ2-1	TRBV9	ASSSTGGEQF
NA	TRBJ2-7	TRBV15	ATSRDSLWRPTRYEQY
TRBD1	TRBJ1-2	TRBV28	ASSLLRTGVMYT
NA	TRBJ2-1	TRBV6-1	ASSEWGSTYNEQF
NA	TRBJ2-7	TRBV7-9	ASSLTEIYEQY
TRBD1	TRBJ2-7	TRBV10-3	AISSTGSAYEQY
TRBD1	TRBJ2-7	TRBV28	ASSSGTGGIYEQY
TRBD2	TRBJ2-3	TRBV5-1	ASSFLAGMTDTQY
TRBD1	TRBJ1-1	TRBV27	ASSLYRDRAATEAF
TRBD1	TRBJ1-6	TRBV18	ASSPRTGSNYNSPLH
TRBD1	TRBJ1-1	TRBV9	ASSPSPGQGVGTEAF
NA	TRBJ2-1	TRBV6-4	ASSTGTSSYNEQF
NA	TRBJ2-1	TRBV6-4	ASSRDFPSYNEQF
NA	TRBJ2-3	TRBV6-5	ASDPPGSTDTQY
NA	TRBJ2-5	TRBV11-2	ASPQEGLEETQY
TRBD2	TRBJ2-1	TRBV19	ASSARPSGPYNEQF
TRBD2	TRBJ2-5	TRBV29-1	SVVRGGRDGTQY
NA	TRBJ1-5	TRBV2	ASRTTQGKYSNQPQH
TRBD1	TRBJ2-2	TRBV28	ASTLPGQGAGGELF
TRBD2	TRBJ2-7	TRBV20-1	SASLGTRNYEQY
NA	TRBJ2-7	TRBV7-2	ASSRSLTSSYEQY
NA	TRBJ2-7	TRBV5-8	ASSFSYEQY
NA	TRBJ1-4	TRBV7-2	ASSSGQPAGEKLF
NA	TRBJ2-7	TRBV29-1	SATGLREQY
TRBD1	TRBJ1-2	TRBV10-2	ATLGQGYGYT